A single sample gave rise to the 32 T cell receptor beta chains below, sequenced in a study of T-cell memory formation after mild COVID-19. Each CDR3 protein is one row after TCRdb ran MiXCR on the 5' RACE reads. The sample carries hundreds of thousands of distinct CDR3 sequences, roughly 20% recorded once. The sequenced sample was PBMCs or a T cell subset sorted from them (not recorded which). Every receptor here comes from an adult woman who had mild COVID-19 (a few samples of this study predate the infection). Cell type and time point are not known.

The chain has TRBV4-2 and TRBJ2-3; either TRBD1 or TRBD2 may fit D (5 bases each). Germline CDR1 LGHNA, CDR2 YNFKEQ. The germline V and J ends were trimmed by 3 bases and 0 bases, with 10 bases remaining between them. The CDR3 extends over 15 amino acids. CDR3 region: CASSHGTASTDTQYF. Written as DNA, the CDR3 is TGTGCCAGCAGCCACGGGACCGCTAGCACAGATACGCAGTATTTT.

The CDR3 loop is CAWSVSGGQETQYF. The CDR3 nucleotides are TGTGCCTGGAGTGTCAGCGGGGGACAAGAGACCCAGTACTTC. The gene calls are TRBV30 and TRBJ2-5, with 8 bases fitting TRBD2. The CDR3 is 14 residues long. The germline CDR1 and CDR2 sequences are GTSNPN and SVGIG (reference sequence). V shed 0 bases, J shed 2 bases, and the junction held 2 bases outside the gene matches.

This clonotype was counted only a few times. The chain recombines TRBV11-3 with TRBJ2-6; D not certain. Germline V gene lookup returns CDR1 SGHNT and CDR2 YENEEA. The CDR3 sequence is 14 residues long. V lost 3 bases and J 0 bases, leaving 3 bases between the germline ends. CDR3 DNA: TGTGCCAGCAGCTTTCACTCTGGGGCCAACGTCCTGACTTTC. As protein: CASSFHSGANVLTF.

This chain's CDR3 is CASSQGAGVPAEAFF. CDR3 coding DNA: TGCGCCAGCAGCCAAGGGGCGGGGGTCCCGGCTGAAGCTTTCTTT. The chain has TRBV4-1 and TRBJ1-1, with D possibly TRBD1 on 5 matching bases. The CDR3 runs to 15 residues. From germline, CDR1 is MGHRA and CDR2 YSYEKL. V was pared by 1 base and J by 6 bases, with 15 bases between.

The chain couples TRBV29-1 to TRBJ1-4; 9 bases fit TRBD1. This CDR3 region has 14 residues. CDR1 is SQVTM and CDR2 is ANQGSEA in the germline V gene. With 7 bases clipped from V and 5 bases from J, the junction kept 8 bases outside the gene matches. Here the CDR3 DNA reads TGCAGCGCCGCCGGGACAGGGACGAATGAAAAACTGTTTTTT. Residues: CSAAGTGTNEKLFF.

The V gene is TRBV19, the J gene TRBJ2-7, with D possibly matching TRBD2 (5 bases). This CDR3 contains 14 residues. V was pared by 4 bases and J by 2 bases, with 12 bases between. In germline, CDR1 is LNHDA, CDR2 SQIVND (reference sequence). In DNA, the CDR3 is TGTGCCAGTAGTACCTACCTGGAGGCCTACGAGCAGTACTTC. Encoded protein: CASSTYLEAYEQYF. The entire variable domain, with the rest obtained from reference TRBV19 and TRBJ2-7, is as follows: DGGITQSPKYLFRKEGQNVTLSCEQNLNHDAMYWYRQDPGQGLRLIYYSQIVNDFQKGDIAEGYSVSREKKESFPLTVTSAQKNPTAFYLCASSTYLEAYEQYFGPGTRLTVT.

The rearrangement uses TRBV11-2 and TRBJ2-6; 7 bases map to TRBD2. This CDR3 comprises 18 residues. Looked up from germline, CDR1 is SGHAT and CDR2 is FQNNGV. J lost 0 bases, V lost 5 bases, and 10 bases had no gene match. The CDR3 is CASSPRGGVGSGANVLTF. The CDR3 nucleotides are TGTGCCAGCAGCCCTCGGGGAGGGGTGGGCTCTGGGGCCAACGTCCTGACTTTC.

This clonotype was seen more than once but under ten times. The chain links TRBV6-2 or TRBV6-3 to TRBJ2-7; 7 bases line up with TRBD2. V was pared by 6 bases and J by 3 bases, with 11 bases of the junction left unmatched. CDR3 length: 15 amino acids. Germline V CDR1 and CDR2: MNHEY, SVGEGT. The CDR3: CASSRSGTHLYEQYF. The CDR3 region has the DNA TGTGCCAGCAGCCGAAGCGGGACCCATCTCTACGAGCAGTACTTC.

This clonotype has at least ten counts. This sequence joins TRBV10-3 and TRBJ2-3, with D possibly called TRBD1 or TRBD2 (6 bases each). The length of the CDR3 is 15 residues. The V gene's germline CDR1 is ENHRY and CDR2 SYGVKD. V lost 2 bases and J lost 0, with 9 bases in between. This chain's CDR3 is CAISERGPSTDTQYF. The CDR3 DNA sequence: TGTGCCATCAGTGAGCGGGGGCCAAGCACAGATACGCAGTATTTT.

V and J are TRBV20-1 and TRBJ2-5, with D perhaps given as TRBD1 or TRBD2 (5 bases each). Deletions cut 5 bases from V and 4 bases from J, with 17 bases between. This CDR3 contains 14 residues. The V gene's germline CDR1 is DFQATT and CDR2 SNEGSKA (reference sequence). The DNA of the CDR3 is TGCAGTGCTCCGAGAACGGGGCAGGGAGAGACCCAGTACTTC. Translated, it gives CSAPRTGQGETQYF.

This clonotype has ten or more counts. The chain uses TRBV12-3 or TRBV12-4 and TRBJ1-5; perhaps TRBD1 as D (6 bases). The CDR3 is 14 residues long. V was cut by 3 bases and J by 5 bases, with 11 bases left in between. The CDR3 nucleotides read TGTGCCAGCAGTTTCGGGGACACATATCAGCCCCAGCATTTT. It codes for CASSFGDTYQPQHF.

This clonotype appeared many times. J is TRBJ2-4 and V is TRBV7-2, with 7 bases lining up with TRBD1. The CDR3 runs 16 residues. Germline CDR1 and CDR2: SGHTA and FQGNSA. With V trimmed by 1 base and J by 1 base, 4 bases remained unmatched. CDR3 sequence reads: CASSLGDSYAKNIQYF. CDR3 in DNA: TGTGCCAGCAGCTTAGGGGACAGTTACGCCAAAAACATTCAGTACTTC. The full variable domain, in which reference TRBV7-2 and TRBJ2-4 provide the parts outside the CDR3, is GAGVSQSPSNKVTEKGKDVELRCDPISGHTALYWYRQSLGQGLEFLIYFQGNSAPDKSGLPSDRFSAERTGGSVSTLTIQRTQQEDSAVYLCASSLGDSYAKNIQYFGAGTRLSVL.

This clonotype was picked up many times. V and J are TRBV7-9 and TRBJ1-3; possible D gene TRBD1, 6 bases. Trimming stripped 6 bases from V and 0 bases from J, with 9 bases between. In germline, CDR1 is SEHNR, CDR2 FQNEAQ (reference sequence). The CDR3 loop spans 14 amino acids. CDR3 in amino acids: CASSLQGSGNTIYF. CDR3 bases: TGTGCCAGCAGTTTACAGGGCTCTGGAAACACCATATATTTT.

This chain links TRBV12-3 or TRBV12-4 with TRBJ1-1; 8 nucleotides align to TRBD1. This CDR3 contains 14 residues. V was clipped by 5 bases and J by 5 bases; unmatched bases: 7. The CDR3 bases are TGTGCCAGCAGTAAAACAGGGGGGAGGACTGAAGCTTTCTTT. Its translation: CASSKTGGRTEAFF.

The chain joins TRBV6-5 to TRBJ1-4; TRBD1 aligns across 9 bases. The J segment lost 7 bases and the V segment lost 4 bases, leaving 4 bases of the junction unmatched. The CDR3 totals 14 residues. Germline loops: CDR1 MNHEY, CDR2 SVGAGI. The CDR3 is CASSWGQGSEKLFF. CDR3 DNA sequence: TGTGCCAGCAGTTGGGGACAGGGAAGTGAAAAACTGTTTTTT.

This rearrangement joins TRBV21-1 to TRBJ1-4. TRBV21-1 is shown as a pseudogene. The CDR3 runs to 14 residues. As DNA, the CDR3 is TGTGCCAGCAGCAAATGTAGGCCTAATGAAAAACTGTTTTTT. It codes for CASSKCRPNEKLFF.

This clonotype has more than one count but fewer than ten. The CDR3 region has the DNA TGCAGCGTTGGGCCCGGACTAGCTCTCAATGAGCAGTTCTTC. It yields the protein CSVGPGLALNEQFF. The rearrangement uses TRBV29-1 and TRBJ2-1, with 8 bases lining up with TRBD2. The trim removed 4 bases at V and 6 bases at J, leaving 8 bases unmatched. Germline CDR1 reads SQVTM; CDR2 reads ANQGSEA. There are 14 residues in the CDR3.

This clonotype was seen only a few times. The chain combines TRBV6-2 or TRBV6-3 with TRBJ2-7, with 15 bases fitting TRBD2. The V segment lost 2 bases and the J segment 4 bases; nucleotides outside the gene matches: 6. The CDR3 runs 17 residues. The germline CDR1 and CDR2 sequences are MNHEY and SVGEGT. The CDR3 DNA reads as TGTGCCAGCAGTTACGGATACGGGACTAGCGGGAGGTACGAGCAGTACTTC. Encoded protein: CASSYGYGTSGRYEQYF.

This clonotype appeared a few times. The chain joins TRBV7-2 to TRBJ1-6; possibly TRBD1 for D (5 bases). This CDR3 contains 16 residues. Per germline, CDR1 SGHTA and CDR2 FQGNSA. V lost 8 bases to trimming and J lost 7 bases, with 21 bases between them. As DNA, the CDR3 is TGTGCCAGCCGCCTTGAAGGGGCGAGGAGGAATTCACCCCTCCACTTT. It yields the protein CASRLEGARRNSPLHF.

The rearrangement links TRBV5-1 to TRBJ2-1; D is unclear. CDR3 length: 14 amino acids. CDR1 and CDR2 from the germline V gene are SGHRS and YFSETQ. Trimming cost V 5 bases and J 0 bases, with 9 bases left between them. CDR3 DNA sequence: TGCGCCAGCAGTGGATCTGGCTCCTACAATGAGCAGTTCTTC. Translation: CASSGSGSYNEQFF.

This clonotype was seen a handful of times. The J gene is TRBJ2-5, the V gene TRBV7-3, with 8 bases fitting TRBD2. Per germline, CDR1 SGHTA and CDR2 FQGTGA. The CDR3 spans 16 residues. V gave up 5 bases and J gave up 2 bases; unmatched junction bases: 10. CDR3 region: CASSQTPGGIQETQYF. The CDR3, as DNA: TGTGCCAGCAGCCAAACCCCGGGGGGGATACAAGAGACCCAGTACTTC.

This clonotype was counted between two and nine times. This sequence joins TRBV5-1 and TRBJ2-3, with 12 bases fitting TRBD1. Germline-derived CDR1 and CDR2 are SGHRS and YFSETQ. With 0 bases clipped from V and 5 bases from J, the junction kept 7 bases outside the gene matches. The CDR3 extends over 17 amino acids. DNA for the CDR3: TGCGCCAGCAGCTTGGGGGACAGGGGGCTGTTTGGAGATACGCAGTATTTT. As protein: CASSLGDRGLFGDTQYF.

This clonotype was seen only a few times. V gene TRBV7-6 combines with J gene TRBJ2-1; 7 nucleotides agree with TRBD1. This CDR3 has 19 residues. The V gene end was trimmed by 5 bases and the J gene end by 4 bases; junction bases not matched to a gene: 20. CDR1 and CDR2 (germline): SGHVS, FNYEAQ. For the CDR3, the DNA is TGTGCCAGCAGCCCCGGCACTACAGGGACAGAGATGATTTACAATGAGCAGTTCTTC. Its translation is CASSPGTTGTEMIYNEQFF.

V usage is TRBV12-3 or TRBV12-4 and J usage is TRBJ1-3; 8 nucleotides line up with TRBD1. The CDR3 sequence is 15 residues long. V shed 5 bases, J shed 4 bases, and the junction held 7 bases outside the gene matches. The DNA for the CDR3 is TGTGCCAGCAGTCCGGACAGGGTGACAGGAAACACCATATATTTT. As protein: CASSPDRVTGNTIYF.

The rearrangement links TRBV5-1 to TRBJ1-6; TRBD1 is a possible D gene (5 bases). Trimming removed 0 bases from V and 6 bases from J, with 16 bases in between. The CDR3 has 17 amino acids. Germline V lookup: CDR1 SGHRS, CDR2 YFSETQ. The DNA for the CDR3 is TGCGCCAGCAGCTTGGTACCCAATGGGGGGGGTAATTCACCCCTCCACTTT. Its translation is CASSLVPNGGGNSPLHF.

The chain combines TRBV4-1 with TRBJ1-1; 7 bases map to TRBD1. Germline loops: CDR1 MGHRA, CDR2 YSYEKL. The CDR3 spans 16 residues. V gave up 4 bases and J gave up 6 bases; unmatched junction bases: 14. CDR3 region: CASSLSGGQLIAEAFF. CDR3 coding DNA: TGCGCCAGCAGCCTGTCCGGGGGACAGCTTATTGCTGAAGCTTTCTTT.

The chain employs TRBV11-3 and TRBJ1-6; D is unresolved. Germline CDR1 is SGHNT and CDR2 is YENEEA. This CDR3 has 11 amino acids. The V and J ends lost 1 base and 11 bases respectively, with 3 bases between them. Here the CDR3 DNA reads TGTGCCAGCAGCTTAGTGGCACCCCTCCACTTT. Translating it yields CASSLVAPLHF.

The genes are TRBV5-1 and TRBJ1-1; D perhaps matches TRBD1 (5 bases). CDR1 and CDR2 from the germline V gene are SGHRS and YFSETQ. V was clipped by 4 bases and J by 7 bases, with 20 bases between them. This CDR3 is 15 amino acids long. The CDR3 DNA reads as TGCGCCAGCAGCCCCAGGGCGGGCAGGGATGGTGAAGCTTTCTTT. Protein product: CASSPRAGRDGEAFF.

This clonotype appeared a few times. V gene TRBV12-3 or TRBV12-4 combines with J gene TRBJ2-1; TRBD1 matches at 9 bases. This CDR3 region has 14 residues. Trimming removed 8 bases from V and 2 bases from J; junction bases left unmatched: 4. In DNA form, the CDR3 reads TGTGCCAGCGGGGGGACAGGGCCCTACAATGAGCAGTTCTTC. As protein: CASGGTGPYNEQFF.

This clonotype was detected a few times. The chain links TRBV12-3 or TRBV12-4 to TRBJ2-3, with 7 nucleotides matching TRBD2. The CDR3 totals 15 residues. J gave up 2 bases and V 5 bases, and 7 bases lay outside the gene matches. This CDR3 reads CASSPGLGYTDTQYF. CDR3 bases: TGTGCCAGCAGTCCCGGACTAGGGTACACAGATACGCAGTATTTT.

This clonotype was picked up many times. The V and J genes are TRBV18 and TRBJ2-7; D unclear. The V and J ends lost 6 bases and 2 bases respectively, with 14 bases between them. This CDR3 is built from 14 residues. Germline V gives CDR1 KGHSH, CDR2 LQKENI. This CDR3 reads CASSDLAQAYEQYF. In DNA form, the CDR3 reads TGTGCCAGCTCCGACCTGGCCCAGGCCTACGAGCAGTACTTC.

This clonotype was counted between two and nine times. The chain couples TRBV5-6 to TRBJ1-1; the D gene is possibly TRBD1 (6 bases). Per the germline V gene, CDR1 is SGHDT and CDR2 is YYEEEE. The CDR3 is 15 amino acids. Trimming removed 2 bases at V and 2 bases at J, with 13 bases between. DNA for the CDR3: TGTGCCAGCAGCTTTCGGGCAGGGGATAACACTGAAGCTTTCTTT. Amino acid sequence: CASSFRAGDNTEAFF.